Listed here are 28 T cell receptor beta chains from one sample, sequenced in a study of radiotherapy plus CTLA-4 blockade in lung cancer. Some clones are missing from TCRdb's copy, which holds only in-frame ones; the method was immunoSEQ multiplex PCR. The sample contains around 95,000 clones, about 83% of which appear only once. The sequences come from peripheral blood, collected from a patient treated with radiotherapy plus ipilimumab. These receptors all come from a human donor with non-small cell lung cancer who had stable disease on radiotherapy plus ipilimumab.

CDR3 protein: CASSIDGNTEAFF. CDR3 DNA: TGTGCCAGTAGTATAGATGGGAACACTGAAGCTTTCTTT. This sequence joins TRBV19 and TRBJ1-1; D uncertain. V dropped 0 bases and J dropped 1 base, with 3 bases sitting between them. The germline V gene encodes CDR1 LNHDA and CDR2 SQIVND (reference sequence). The CDR3 extends over 13 amino acids.

V is TRBV6-5 and J is TRBJ2-2; 9 bases map to TRBD1. The germline V gene has CDR1 MNHEY and CDR2 SVGAGI. This CDR3 has 15 residues. V was clipped by 6 bases and J by 4 bases; unmatched bases: 6. DNA for the CDR3: TGTGCCAGCAGCTATGACAGGGGGTCCACCGGGGAGCTGTTTTTT. Protein sequence: CASSYDRGSTGELFF.

The chain uses TRBV29-1 and TRBJ2-4; D might be TRBD2 (5 bases). The CDR3 has 13 residues. The V gene lost 2 bases and the J gene lost 8 bases, with 13 bases spanning the gap. Germline lookup yields CDR1 SQVTM and CDR2 ANQGSEA. CDR3: CSVETSGRDIQYF. The CDR3 nucleotides read TGCAGCGTTGAAACGAGTGGGCGGGACATTCAGTACTTC.

This clone was recorded only once. The genes are TRBV6-5 and TRBJ1-4; 10 bases fit TRBD1. The CDR3 length is 14 residues. The junction had 8 bases not matched to a gene; V was cut back by 5 bases and J by 11 bases. Germline CDR1 and CDR2: MNHEY and SVGAGI. CDR3 sequence (DNA): TGTGCCAGCAGTACCCGGGACAGGGGCCAGAAACTGTTTTTT. Its translation is CASSTRDRGQKLFF.

The chain carries TRBV2 and TRBJ2-4; unclear D gene. The germline V gene encodes CDR1 SNHLY and CDR2 FYNNEI. With 8 bases removed from V and 0 bases from J, the gap between germline ends came to 26 bases. There are 19 residues in the CDR3. The DNA of the CDR3 is TGTGCCAGCTCGGTGGATAGGGCGCAACCAGCCTTAGCCAAAAACATTCAGTACTTC. Translating it yields CASSVDRAQPALAKNIQYF.

The chain has TRBV11-2 and TRBJ1-2; no clear D. V shed 4 bases and J shed 0 bases, with 12 bases lying between them. Germline V gene data show CDR1 as SGHAT and CDR2 as FQNNGV. CDR3 size: 15 residues. The CDR3 coding sequence is TGTGCCAGCAGCTCATTCCGGCAGACTAACTATGGCTACACCTTC. This translates into CASSSFRQTNYGYTF.

The chain uses TRBV19 and TRBJ1-6, with D uncertain. The germline V gene encodes CDR1 LNHDA and CDR2 SQIVND (reference sequence). The CDR3 is 15 residues long. V was pared by 1 base and J by 7 bases, with 11 bases between. CDR3 in amino acids: CASSIARGRNSPLHF. The CDR3 nucleotides are TGTGCCAGTAGTATAGCGCGGGGTCGAAATTCACCCCTCCACTTT.

CDR3 sequence reads: CASSLSIGGGARNEQFF. CDR3 sequence (DNA): TGTGCCAGCAGTTTATCGATTGGCGGGGGGGCCCGCAATGAGCAGTTCTTC. The chain couples TRBV27 to TRBJ2-1; 9 bases fit TRBD2. The trim removed 0 bases at V and 6 bases at J, leaving 9 bases unmatched. Germline V CDR1 and CDR2: MNHEY, SMNVEV (reference sequence). The CDR3 sequence is 17 residues long.

This chain joins TRBV20-1 and TRBJ2-3; no firm D call. This CDR3 is built from 11 residues. V was shortened by 2 bases and J by 5 bases, with 5 bases between the two germline ends. From germline, CDR1 is DFQATT and CDR2 SNEGSKA (reference sequence). The CDR3 is CSARSIDTQYF. The CDR3 bases are TGCAGTGCTAGAAGTATAGATACGCAGTATTTT.

The J gene is TRBJ1-4, the V gene TRBV5-4, with 11 bases aligning to TRBD1. This CDR3 has 13 amino acids. Trimming removed 3 bases from V and 8 bases from J; junction bases left unmatched: 0. The germline gives CDR1 SGHNT, CDR2 YYREEE (reference sequence). The CDR3 loop reads CASSWDRGEKLFF. Written as DNA, the CDR3 is TGTGCCAGCAGCTGGGACAGGGGGGAAAAACTGTTTTTT.

This chain connects TRBV19 to TRBJ2-5; the match to TRBD1 covers 9 bases. The V segment lost 4 bases and the J segment 3 bases; nucleotides outside the gene matches: 6. Per the germline V gene, CDR1 is LNHDA and CDR2 is SQIVND (reference sequence). CDR3 length equals 15 residues. The CDR3, as DNA: TGTGCCAGTAGTACCGGACAGGGGATTAAAGAGACCCAGTACTTC. Protein sequence: CASSTGQGIKETQYF.

CDR3 coding DNA: TGCGCCAGCAGCTTGGGGACTAGAGGGACCGGGGAGCTGTTTTTT. Translation: CASSLGTRGTGELFF. The chain recombines TRBV5-1 with TRBJ2-2, with 7 nucleotides matching TRBD2. J lost 5 bases, V lost 0 bases, and 4 bases had no gene match. The CDR3 totals 15 residues. Germline CDR1 reads SGHRS; CDR2 reads YFSETQ.

CDR3 coding DNA: TGTGCCAGCAGTGCCGGACCGAAAGAGACCCAGTACTTC. It specifies CASSAGPKETQYF. V usage is TRBV6-1 and J usage is TRBJ2-5; no definite D call. The germline V gene encodes CDR1 MNHNS and CDR2 SASEGT. This CDR3 contains 13 residues. Trimming cost V 4 bases and J 3 bases, with 9 bases left between them.

The genes are TRBV27 and TRBJ2-6, with D possibly TRBD1 on 6 matching bases. Trimming shortened V by 2 bases and J by 2 bases, and 7 bases separated the two germline ends. CDR3 size: 15 residues. The germline V gene encodes CDR1 MNHEY and CDR2 SMNVEV (reference sequence). The CDR3 loop is CASSLGGAGANVLTF. The CDR3 region has the DNA TGTGCCAGCAGTTTAGGGGGCGCTGGGGCCAACGTCCTGACTTTC.

V is TRBV6-6 and J is TRBJ1-3, with 8 bases identical to TRBD1. This CDR3 comprises 14 residues. V lost 2 bases and J lost 6; bases outside the gene matches: 3. Germline-derived CDR1 and CDR2 are MNHNY and SVGAGI (reference sequence). DNA of the CDR3: TGTGCCAGCAGTTACGGGACAGGCAAAAACACCATATATTTT. Amino acids: CASSYGTGKNTIYF.

The V call is TRBV9, the J call TRBJ2-7; TRBD1 aligns across 9 bases. V dropped 3 bases and J dropped 3; count of bases not matched to a gene: 7. The CDR3 consists of 15 residues. Germline CDR1 is SGDLS and CDR2 is YYNGEE. The CDR3 DNA is TGTGCCAGCAGCGAGGGGGGACAGGGAAACTACGAGCAGTACTTC. Translating gives CASSEGGQGNYEQYF.

This sequence joins TRBV27 and TRBJ2-7, with no clear D. Germline V gene sequence: CDR1 MNHEY, CDR2 SMNVEV (reference sequence). The CDR3 covers 17 residues. V was pared by 3 bases and J by 0 bases, with 18 bases between. The CDR3 coding sequence is TGTGCCAGCAGTTTCGCAACTCGGACCGCTAACTCCTACGAGCAGTACTTC. Its translation is CASSFATRTANSYEQYF.

The chain joins TRBV4-1 to TRBJ2-3; no clear D gene. The CDR3 length is 14 residues. V shed 0 bases and J shed 4 bases, with 8 bases lying between them. From germline, CDR1 is MGHRA and CDR2 YSYEKL. In DNA, the CDR3 is TGCGCCAGCAGCCAAGAAGGACGTGCAGATACGCAGTATTTT. This sequence encodes CASSQEGRADTQYF.

The V gene is TRBV9, the J gene TRBJ1-6; TRBD1 matches at 12 bases. This CDR3 region has 17 residues. V lost 3 bases and J lost 11; bases outside the gene matches: 12. Germline CDR1 SGDLS, CDR2 YYNGEE. The CDR3: CASSDPPGDRGRTPLHF. CDR3 nucleotide sequence: TGTGCCAGCAGCGACCCTCCGGGGGACAGGGGGCGTACACCCCTCCACTTT.

This clone has only one observation. The V gene is TRBV6-5, the J gene TRBJ1-1; a weak D match, TRBD1 (6 bases). The CDR3 is 15 amino acids. Germline values: CDR1 MNHEY, CDR2 SVGAGI. The V gene lost 9 bases and the J gene lost 1 base, with 18 bases spanning the gap. The DNA for the CDR3 is TGTGCCAGTTCCGGGCCCAAGACAGGGAACACTGAAGCTTTCTTT. This codes for CASSGPKTGNTEAFF.

CDR3 DNA: TGTGCCAGCAGGGTACAGGGGGTTAGCAATCAGCCCCAGCATTTT. Encoded protein: CASRVQGVSNQPQHF. This chain connects TRBV2 to TRBJ1-5, with TRBD1 matching 8 bases. V lost 6 bases, J lost 0 bases, and 4 bases stayed unmatched. CDR3 size: 15 residues. From germline, CDR1 is SNHLY and CDR2 FYNNEI.

V gene TRBV9 combines with J gene TRBJ1-6; D is unclear. CDR1 SGDLS and CDR2 YYNGEE come from the germline V gene. The germline V and J ends were trimmed by 0 bases and 6 bases, with 10 bases remaining between them. The CDR3 is 15 residues long. The CDR3 protein is CASSVEAGGNSPLHF. In DNA form, the CDR3 reads TGTGCCAGCAGCGTAGAGGCAGGAGGTAATTCACCCCTCCACTTT.

V gene TRBV20-1 combines with J gene TRBJ2-3; D is ambiguous. The CDR3 spans 11 residues. Between the trimmed V and J ends, which lost 4 bases and 2 bases, there was a span of 4 bases. Looked up from germline, CDR1 is DFQATT and CDR2 is SNEGSKA (reference sequence). The DNA for the CDR3 is TGCAGTGCTAAGATCACAGATACGCAGTATTTT. Amino acid sequence: CSAKITDTQYF.

The chain employs TRBV10-2 and TRBJ2-7; 12 bases map to TRBD2. CDR1 is WSHSY, CDR2 SAAADI, per germline. The J segment lost 4 bases and the V segment lost 3 bases, leaving 1 base of the junction unmatched. The CDR3 loop spans 14 amino acids. Here the CDR3 DNA reads TGCGCCAGCAGTGAAGGACTAGCGGGGTACGAGCAGTACTTC. Its protein product is CASSEGLAGYEQYF.

This clone was counted once. The chain couples TRBV7-2 to TRBJ1-6, with TRBD1 identical over 9 bases. Trimming removed 7 bases from V and 5 bases from J; junction bases left unmatched: 12. The CDR3 length is 17 residues. Germline V CDR1 and CDR2: SGHTA, FQGNSA. The CDR3 DNA reads as TGTGCCAGCAACGACCCTACAGGGGGCGGTAATAATTCACCCCTCCACTTT. It translates to CASNDPTGGGNNSPLHF.

Only a few counts were recorded for this clone. J is TRBJ2-6 and V is TRBV2; no clear D. CDR1 SNHLY and CDR2 FYNNEI come from the germline V gene. The CDR3 loop spans 15 amino acids. V lost 5 bases and J lost 0, with 8 bases in between. In DNA form, the CDR3 reads TGTGCCAGCAGTCAGCGCCTCTCTGGGGCCAACGTCCTGACTTTC. Translated, it gives CASSQRLSGANVLTF.

Turning to this clone: Distinct nucleotide sequences in the sample also encode this CDR3. The CDR3 loop is CAWRLAGPYNEQFF. The CDR3 DNA is TGTGCCTGGAGGCTAGCGGGACCTTACAATGAGCAGTTCTTC. The chain employs TRBV30 and TRBJ2-1; 9 bases are a match to TRBD2. This CDR3 comprises 14 residues. J gave up 4 bases and V 3 bases, and 4 bases lay outside the gene matches. Germline assignment: CDR1 GTSNPN and CDR2 SVGIG (reference sequence).

The CDR3 DNA reads as TGTGCCAGCAGCCAATCGGACGGTTTGAACACTGAAGCTTTCTTT. Its protein product is CASSQSDGLNTEAFF. V usage is TRBV4-2 and J usage is TRBJ1-1; D gene unclear. The ends were cut back, 2 bases at V and 0 bases at J, with 10 bases in the middle. Germline lookup yields CDR1 LGHNA and CDR2 YNFKEQ. CDR3 length: 15 residues.